These 7 T cell receptor beta chains came from one sample sequenced in a study of cytomegalovirus exposure and HLA in healthy donors. PCR used 60 Vbeta primers and 13 Jbeta primers. Clones were sequenced by immunoSEQ multiplex PCR, and TCRdb holds only the in-frame ones, with some missing. The sample consists of about 160,000 clones, roughly 65% of them appearing once. Sequences were obtained from PBMCs. All receptors come from a young man in good health and CMV-seropositive.

The gene calls are TRBV6-5 and TRBJ1-2, with 10 bases identical to TRBD1. CDR1 MNHEY and CDR2 SVGAGI come from the germline V gene. The trim removed 4 bases at V and 5 bases at J, leaving 1 base unmatched. There are 13 residues in the CDR3. The CDR3 loop is CASSLDRGYGYTF. The CDR3 nucleotides are TGTGCCAGCAGTTTGGACAGGGGGTATGGCTACACCTTC.

The V gene is TRBV30, the J gene TRBJ2-5; D gene ambiguous. This CDR3 spans 15 amino acids. The V gene's germline CDR1 is GTSNPN and CDR2 SVGIG (reference sequence). Between the trimmed V and J ends, which lost 3 bases and 0 bases, there was a span of 14 bases. As DNA, the CDR3 is TGTGCCTGGAGAACCCGGCACAGTAACCAAGAGACCCAGTACTTC. Encoded protein: CAWRTRHSNQETQYF.

This clone was detected only once. The chain employs TRBV29-1 and TRBJ2-1; 7 nucleotides align to TRBD2. V lost 4 bases to trimming and J lost 9 bases; unmatched junction nucleotides: 9. In germline, CDR1 is SQVTM, CDR2 ANQGSEA. The CDR3 sequence is 13 residues long. The CDR3 region is CSVGVGGSGEQFF. CDR3 nucleotide sequence: TGCAGCGTTGGGGTGGGAGGGTCCGGTGAGCAGTTCTTC.

This clone came up a few times. The sample has other DNA sequences that encode this CDR3 too. This chain connects TRBV7-2 to TRBJ1-5; D gene uncertain. CDR1 is SGHTA and CDR2 is FQGNSA in the germline V gene. CDR3 length: 14 residues. Trimming took off 1 base at V and 2 bases at J, with 6 bases between the two ends. CDR3 region: CASSLGGGNQPQHF. The CDR3 nucleotides read TGTGCCAGCAGCTTAGGGGGAGGCAATCAGCCCCAGCATTTT. The variable domain in full, with the rest retrieved from reference TRBV7-2 and TRBJ1-5, is GAGVSQSPSNKVTEKGKDVELRCDPISGHTALYWYRQSLGQGLEFLIYFQGNSAPDKSGLPSDRFSAERTGGSVSTLTIQRTQQEDSAVYLCASSLGGGNQPQHFGDGTRLSIL.

This chain joins TRBV10-3 and TRBJ2-7; no firm D call. The CDR3 extends over 12 amino acids. Trimming shortened V by 2 bases and J by 3 bases, and 5 bases separated the two germline ends. The germline V gene has CDR1 ENHRY and CDR2 SYGVKD. As DNA, the CDR3 is TGTGCCATCAGTGAGGGAGACTACGAGCAGTACGTC. Translating it yields CAISEGDYEQYV.

This rearrangement joins TRBV5-4 to TRBJ2-1, with TRBD1 matching over 7 bases. The ends lost 0 bases at V and 9 bases at J; junction bases unmatched: 12. The CDR3 length is 16 residues. Germline V lookup: CDR1 SGHNT, CDR2 YYREEE (reference sequence). CDR3 protein: CASSLDATGLGSEQFF. In DNA, the CDR3 is TGTGCCAGCAGCTTGGACGCGACAGGGTTGGGGAGTGAGCAGTTCTTC.

The rearrangement links TRBV5-4 to TRBJ1-2; 7 nucleotides match TRBD1. J gave up 5 bases and V 4 bases, and 14 bases lay outside the gene matches. The germline CDR1 and CDR2 sequences are SGHNT and YYREEE (reference sequence). This CDR3 has 16 amino acids. The CDR3, as DNA: TGTGCCAGCAGCCTAGAAGGGCAGGGGGGCTTATATGGCTACACCTTC. This gives the protein CASSLEGQGGLYGYTF. Drawing the rest from reference TRBV5-4 and TRBJ1-2, the complete variable domain is ETGVTQSPTHLIKTRGQQVTLRCSSQSGHNTVSWYQQALGQGPQFIFQYYREEENGRGNFPPRFSGLQFPNYSSELNVNALELDDSALYLCASSLEGQGGLYGYTFGSGTRLTVV.